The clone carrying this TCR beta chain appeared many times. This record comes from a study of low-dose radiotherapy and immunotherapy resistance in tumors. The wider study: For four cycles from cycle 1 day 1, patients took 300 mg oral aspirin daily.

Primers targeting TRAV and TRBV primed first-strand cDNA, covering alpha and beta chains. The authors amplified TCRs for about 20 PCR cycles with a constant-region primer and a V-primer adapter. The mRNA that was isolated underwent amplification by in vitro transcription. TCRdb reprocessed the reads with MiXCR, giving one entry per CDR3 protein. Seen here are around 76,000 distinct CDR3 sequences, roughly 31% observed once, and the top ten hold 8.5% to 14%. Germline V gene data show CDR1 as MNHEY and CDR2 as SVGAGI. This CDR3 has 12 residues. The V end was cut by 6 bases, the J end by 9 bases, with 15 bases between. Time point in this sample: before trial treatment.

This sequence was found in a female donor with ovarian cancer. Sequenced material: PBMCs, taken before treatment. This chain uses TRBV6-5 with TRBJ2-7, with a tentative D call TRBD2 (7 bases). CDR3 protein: CASRGGTPRQYF. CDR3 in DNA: TGTGCCAGCAGGGGGGGGACACCTCGGCAGTACTTC.